These 18 T cell receptor beta chains were sequenced from one sample in a study of memory CD4+ T cells and cytomegalovirus serostatus. Libraries were prepared by immunoSEQ multiplex PCR; TCRdb keeps only in-frame clonotypes and omits some of them. The repertoire holds about 40,000 clones, with around 80% as singletons. Single viable CD3+CD4+CD8-CD45RO+ cells were sorted as the memory CD4+ T cells. Sequenced input: memory CD4+ T cells from blood. The receptors originated from an adult in good health and CMV-seronegative.

This clone has more than one count but fewer than ten. The rearrangement joins TRBV5-1 to TRBJ1-1; tentative D call: TRBD1 (5 bases). CDR1 is SGHRS, CDR2 YFSETQ, per germline. This CDR3 contains 15 residues. Trimming took 4 bases from V and 0 from J, leaving 13 bases between them. DNA of the CDR3: TGCGCCAGCAGCCCTGACAGCGGCATGAACACTGAAGCTTTCTTT. The encoded protein is CASSPDSGMNTEAFF.

This chain connects TRBV7-2 to TRBJ2-1, with TRBD2 as a possible D gene (5 bases). V was shortened by 5 bases and J by 3 bases, with 17 bases between the two germline ends. Germline V lookup: CDR1 SGHTA, CDR2 FQGNSA. This CDR3 is built from 16 residues. The DNA of the CDR3 is TGTGCCAGCAGCCCCCCTTCCAGCGGTTACTACAATGAGCAGTTCTTC. This encodes CASSPPSSGYYNEQFF.

The V call is TRBV2, the J call TRBJ2-7; 7 bases map to TRBD2. CDR3 length: 14 amino acids. Germline CDR1 and CDR2: SNHLY and FYNNEI. V lost 2 bases to trimming and J lost 4 bases; unmatched junction nucleotides: 5. CDR3 loop: CASSEREVSYEQYF. The CDR3 DNA sequence: TGTGCCAGCAGTGAACGGGAGGTTAGTTACGAGCAGTACTTC.

This chain connects TRBV7-8 to TRBJ2-1; possible D gene TRBD2, 5 bases. Germline V gene lookup returns CDR1 SGHVS and CDR2 FQNEAQ. The length of the CDR3 is 16 residues. Trimming left V 1 base short and J 2 bases short, with 12 bases between. The CDR3, as DNA: TGTGCCAGCAGCTTAGTGAGGCTAGCCACCTACAATGAGCAGTTCTTC. Encoded protein: CASSLVRLATYNEQFF.

The rearrangement links TRBV2 to TRBJ1-2; D uncertain. This CDR3 spans 15 amino acids. CDR1 is SNHLY and CDR2 is FYNNEI in the germline V gene. The ends were cut back, 2 bases at V and 4 bases at J, with 14 bases in the middle. The CDR3 nucleotides read TGTGCCAGCAGTGAAACCCGGGAAACGATCTATGGCTACACCTTC. This encodes CASSETRETIYGYTF. Using reference TRBV2 and TRBJ1-2 for the parts outside the CDR3, the full variable domain is EPEVTQTPSHQVTQMGQEVILRCVPISNHLYFYWYRQILGQKVEFLVSFYNNEISEKSEIFDDQFSVERPDGSNFTLKIRSTKLEDSAMYFCASSETRETIYGYTFGSGTRLTVV.

The chain links TRBV27 to TRBJ1-6; no clear D. The germline V gene encodes CDR1 MNHEY and CDR2 SMNVEV (reference sequence). The CDR3 is 15 residues long. The V gene lost 0 bases and the J gene lost 4 bases, with 7 bases spanning the gap. CDR3 bases: TGTGCCAGCAGTTTATCGAGGCAATATAATTCACCCCTCCACTTT. Translation: CASSLSRQYNSPLHF.

This chain links TRBV9 with TRBJ2-5; D possibly corresponds to TRBD1 (5 bases). Per the germline V gene, CDR1 is SGDLS and CDR2 is YYNGEE. V lost 2 bases and J 4 bases, leaving 15 bases between the germline ends. There are 15 residues in the CDR3. This CDR3 is CASSVLGERSETQYF. CDR3 bases: TGTGCCAGCAGCGTTTTAGGGGAACGGTCAGAGACCCAGTACTTC.

This clone came up a few times. The chain has TRBV28 and TRBJ2-7; unclear D gene. Trimming removed 0 bases from V and 2 bases from J, with 8 bases in between. The CDR3 has 14 amino acids. In germline, CDR1 is MDHEN, CDR2 SYDVKM. CDR3 bases: TGTGCCAGCAGTTTATGGCCCTCTACCTACGAGCAGTACTTC. It codes for CASSLWPSTYEQYF.

This clone is labeled medium-sized. The V call is TRBV28, the J call TRBJ1-1; no reliable D call. Trimming pared 7 bases from V and 2 bases from J, leaving 5 bases between. The CDR3 spans 11 residues. Germline assignment: CDR1 MDHEN and CDR2 SYDVKM. The chain's CDR3 is CASNSNTEAFF. CDR3 DNA sequence: TGTGCCAGCAATAGTAACACTGAAGCTTTCTTT.

In this sample, this clone turned up a few times. The chain employs TRBV28 and TRBJ1-5; 8 bases line up with TRBD1. The V segment lost 5 bases and the J segment 2 bases; nucleotides outside the gene matches: 5. Germline V lookup: CDR1 MDHEN, CDR2 SYDVKM. The CDR3 is 15 amino acids. CDR3 sequence: CASSIQGVGNQPQHF. The CDR3 DNA reads as TGTGCCAGCAGTATACAGGGGGTAGGCAATCAGCCCCAGCATTTT.

This clone has a single count. The chain uses TRBV28 and TRBJ2-3, with TRBD1 as a possible D gene (5 bases). The V gene's germline CDR1 is MDHEN and CDR2 SYDVKM. Trimming took off 3 bases at V and 2 bases at J, with 9 bases between the two ends. This CDR3 contains 14 residues. The CDR3, as DNA: TGTGCCAGCAGTTTCGGACAAAACACAGATACGCAGTATTTT. Its translation is CASSFGQNTDTQYF.

The rearrangement links TRBV7-2 to TRBJ1-1, with 7 bases lining up with TRBD1. Per the germline V gene, CDR1 is SGHTA and CDR2 is FQGNSA. V shed 5 bases, J shed 1 base, and the junction held 4 bases outside the gene matches. The length of the CDR3 is 14 residues. CDR3 DNA sequence: TGTGCCAGCAGCCCGGGACAGACGAACACTGAAGCTTTCTTT. Protein: CASSPGQTNTEAFF.

As regards this clone: A junction boundary mismatches the germline segment, possibly from a read error. The chain has TRBV7-7 and TRBJ2-1, with 8 bases matching TRBD2. The CDR3 is made up of 15 amino acids. CDR1 is SSHAT, CDR2 FNYEAQ, per germline (reference sequence). The CDR3 coding sequence is TGTGCTAGCAGCGCCTCCAGCGGGAGAAACAATGAGCAGTTCTTC. Amino acid sequence: CASSASSGRNNEQFF.

The V gene is TRBV19, the J gene TRBJ2-3; D might be TRBD2 (6 bases). The germline V gene encodes CDR1 LNHDA and CDR2 SQIVND (reference sequence). The V and J ends lost 8 bases and 8 bases respectively, with 20 bases between them. This CDR3 has 14 residues. The DNA of the CDR3 is TGTGCCAGTGGAGGGGCAGAAGGAATCTCTACGCAGTATTTT. Encoded protein: CASGGAEGISTQYF.

CDR3 protein: CASSEVLTGRGETQYF. CDR3 bases: TGTGCCAGCAGTGAAGTCTTGACAGGGAGAGGGGAGACCCAGTACTTC. This chain connects TRBV2 to TRBJ2-5, with TRBD1 identical over 7 bases. The J segment lost 5 bases and the V segment lost 1 base, leaving 10 bases of the junction unmatched. The V gene's germline CDR1 is SNHLY and CDR2 FYNNEI. This CDR3 has 16 residues.

This chain joins TRBV7-9 and TRBJ2-5; D not resolved. Trimming cost V 6 bases and J 6 bases, with 20 bases left between them. Germline V gene data show CDR1 as SEHNR and CDR2 as FQNEAQ (reference sequence). The CDR3 runs 15 residues. DNA for the CDR3: TGTGCCAGCAGTCATCCCGGTGCAGCCAGCCAGACCCAGTACTTC. It translates to CASSHPGAASQTQYF.

This clone occurred once. This rearrangement joins TRBV6-5 to TRBJ2-2, with no clear D. Looked up from germline, CDR1 is MNHEY and CDR2 is SVGAGI. Trimming removed 10 bases from V and 2 bases from J, with 11 bases in between. This CDR3 comprises 13 residues. CDR3 amino acids: CAIAPLNTGELFF. DNA for the CDR3: TGTGCCATCGCCCCTCTCAACACCGGGGAGCTGTTTTTT.

This clone was observed a single time. V usage is TRBV14 and J usage is TRBJ2-3; 9 bases map to TRBD2. The CDR3 runs 15 residues. Germline CDR1 and CDR2: SGHDN and FVKESK. The V segment lost 3 bases and the J segment 2 bases; nucleotides outside the gene matches: 3. The CDR3 reads CASSQLAGHTDTQYF. CDR3 bases: TGTGCCAGCAGCCAGCTAGCGGGGCACACAGATACGCAGTATTTT.